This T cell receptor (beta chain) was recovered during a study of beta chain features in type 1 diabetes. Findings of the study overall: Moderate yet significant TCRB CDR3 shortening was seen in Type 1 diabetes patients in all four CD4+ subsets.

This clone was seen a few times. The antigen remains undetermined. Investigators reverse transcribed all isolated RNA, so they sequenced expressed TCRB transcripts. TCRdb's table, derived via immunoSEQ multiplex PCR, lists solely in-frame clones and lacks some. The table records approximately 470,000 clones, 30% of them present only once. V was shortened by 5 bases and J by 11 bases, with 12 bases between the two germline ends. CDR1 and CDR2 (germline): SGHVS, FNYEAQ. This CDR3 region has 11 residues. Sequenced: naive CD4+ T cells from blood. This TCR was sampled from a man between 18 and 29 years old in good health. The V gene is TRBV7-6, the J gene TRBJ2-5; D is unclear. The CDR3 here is CASSQTERQYF. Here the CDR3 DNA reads TGTGCCAGCAGCCAGACGGAACGACAGTACTTC.